These T cell receptor beta chains were read from a single sample in a study of regulatory T cells in long-lasting Graves disease. TCRdb re-called the multiplex PCR reads through MiXCR, storing one row per CDR3 protein. The sample consists of about 310,000 distinct CDR3 sequences, 18% of them appearing once. Sequencing used peripheral blood mononuclear cells (PBMCs), obtained at new diagnosis, from a patient treated with antithyroid drugs. Receptor source: a female donor with Graves disease. Both conserved end residues are part of each CDR3. A D gene is named only where the DNA matches it firmly. The size entry is marked missing in some rows and otherwise reads once, few, many or a size class.

j_gene: TRBJ2-2; v_gene: TRBV5-1; abundance: .; d_gene: TRBD2; CDR3nt: TGCGCCAGCAGCTTGAGAGCGGGAGGGAACACCGGGGAGCTGTTTTTT; CDR3aa: CASSLRAGGNTGELFF
j_gene: TRBJ2-7; v_gene: TRBV19; abundance: .; d_gene: .; CDR3nt: TGTGCCAGTAGTGTTTCGGCGGGTGATTACGGGCAGTACTTC; CDR3aa: CASSVSAGDYGQYF
j_gene: TRBJ2-3; v_gene: TRBV12-3/TRBV12-4; abundance: many; d_gene: .; CDR3nt: TGTGCCAGCGGCCCGCCAGATACGCAGTATTTT; CDR3aa: CASGPPDTQYF
j_gene: TRBJ2-7; v_gene: TRBV7-2; abundance: .; d_gene: .; CDR3nt: TGTGCCAGCAGCTTTGGGCAGGCCCCAGCCTACGAGCAGTACTTC; CDR3aa: CASSFGQAPAYEQYF
j_gene: TRBJ2-5; v_gene: TRBV3-1; abundance: .; d_gene: .; CDR3nt: TGTGCCAGCAGCCCGTCCACCGGGGGTGGGGAGACCCAGTACTTC; CDR3aa: CASSPSTGGGETQYF
j_gene: TRBJ2-3; v_gene: TRBV4-1; abundance: few; d_gene: TRBD2; CDR3nt: TGCGCCAGCAGCCACGCTCCGGGACTAGCGGGAGCAGATACGCAGTATTTT; CDR3aa: CASSHAPGLAGADTQYF
j_gene: TRBJ2-7; v_gene: TRBV9; abundance: many; d_gene: .; CDR3nt: TGTGCCAGCAGCCCAGGGGGGGGATCCTACGAGCAGTACTTC; CDR3aa: CASSPGGGSYEQYF
j_gene: TRBJ2-5; v_gene: TRBV14; abundance: .; d_gene: TRBD2; CDR3nt: TGTGCCAGCAGCCAAGATACGTACTGGCTAGCGGGAGGGCCGTCGGAGACCCAGTACTTC; CDR3aa: CASSQDTYWLAGGPSETQYF
j_gene: TRBJ1-5; v_gene: TRBV2; abundance: many; d_gene: .; CDR3nt: TGTGCCAGCAGACCGGACCGAGTGGGGGACCGGCAGCCCCAGCATTTT; CDR3aa: CASRPDRVGDRQPQHF
j_gene: TRBJ2-7; v_gene: TRBV27; abundance: .; d_gene: .; CDR3nt: TGTGCCAGCAGTTTTTTTGGGGGGCGACAACACGAGCAGTACTTC; CDR3aa: CASSFFGGRQHEQYF
j_gene: TRBJ1-5; v_gene: TRBV20-1; abundance: .; d_gene: .; CDR3nt: TGCAGTGCTAGAGACCCTAATAGCAATCAGCCCCAGCATTTT; CDR3aa: CSARDPNSNQPQHF
j_gene: TRBJ2-3; v_gene: TRBV2; abundance: many; d_gene: TRBD2; CDR3nt: TGTGCCAGCATCCTGACTAGCGGGAGTGCAGATACGCAGTATTTT; CDR3aa: CASILTSGSADTQYF
j_gene: TRBJ1-5; v_gene: TRBV6-1; abundance: many; d_gene: TRBD1; CDR3nt: TGTGCCAGCAGACATCTTACCGGGACAGGAGAGAATCAGCCCCAGCATTTT; CDR3aa: CASRHLTGTGENQPQHF
j_gene: TRBJ1-2; v_gene: TRBV6-1; abundance: many; d_gene: TRBD1; CDR3nt: TGTGCCAGCAGTCGTACCGGGACAGGGGGCGCATACACCTTC; CDR3aa: CASSRTGTGGAYTF
j_gene: TRBJ1-4; v_gene: TRBV12-3/TRBV12-4; abundance: many; d_gene: .; CDR3nt: TGTGCCAGCAGTCCCGACTGGGGTGGAAATGAAAAACTGTTTTTT; CDR3aa: CASSPDWGGNEKLFF
j_gene: TRBJ1-6; v_gene: TRBV15; abundance: many; d_gene: .; CDR3nt: TGTGCCACCAGCAGAGTTGGGCAGGGCGCCTCACCCCTCCACTTT; CDR3aa: CATSRVGQGASPLHF
j_gene: TRBJ2-3; v_gene: TRBV9; abundance: .; d_gene: .; CDR3nt: TGTGCCAGCAGCGTAGAAGGGACACCTCGCACAGATACGCAGTATTTT; CDR3aa: CASSVEGTPRTDTQYF
j_gene: TRBJ2-5; v_gene: TRBV7-9; abundance: many; d_gene: .; CDR3nt: TGTGCCAGCAGCCAAATGGCCCAGGTCCAAGAGACCCAGTACTTC; CDR3aa: CASSQMAQVQETQYF
j_gene: TRBJ2-1; v_gene: TRBV18; abundance: many; d_gene: .; CDR3nt: TGTGCCAGCTCACCCGACCAATCGAAGTTCTTC; CDR3aa: CASSPDQSKFF